The 16 T cell receptor beta chains presented below share a single source sample, sequenced in a study of cytomegalovirus exposure and HLA in healthy donors. The PCR contained 60 Vbeta and 13 Jbeta primers. Assay: immunoSEQ multiplex PCR; the TCRdb copy retains only in-frame clones and omits some. Of approximately 160,000 clones in the sample, over 70% were seen once. The sample was PBMCs. These receptors were obtained from a woman in her thirties or forties in good health and CMV-seropositive.

The chain links TRBV10-3 to TRBJ1-6; D call uncertain. CDR3 length: 13 residues. Germline-derived CDR1 and CDR2 are ENHRY and SYGVKD. The V and J ends lost 0 bases and 9 bases respectively, with 6 bases between them. The CDR3 here is CAISESMSSPLHF. CDR3 in DNA: TGTGCCATCAGTGAGTCTATGAGTTCACCCCTCCACTTT.

This clone showed up just a few times. V is TRBV10-2 and J is TRBJ2-7; no reliable D call. The germline CDR1 and CDR2 sequences are WSHSY and SAAADI. Trimming stripped 6 bases from V and 7 bases from J, with 10 bases between. The CDR3 has 11 residues. Here the CDR3 reads CASSLSWEQYF. DNA for the CDR3: TGCGCCAGCAGCTTGAGCTGGGAGCAGTACTTC.

The CDR3 bases are TGTGCCAGCAGCTTCGGCAGGGTTTACGAGCAGTACTTC. This encodes CASSFGRVYEQYF. The J gene is TRBJ2-7, the V gene TRBV5-4, with a weak D call TRBD1 (5 bases). The V end was cut by 2 bases, the J end by 4 bases, with 10 bases between. The CDR3 length is 13 residues. The germline V gene encodes CDR1 SGHNT and CDR2 YYREEE (reference sequence).

This clone has a single count. The genes are TRBV28 and TRBJ1-2; D is unclear. Trimming removed 2 bases from V and 9 bases from J, with 13 bases in between. The CDR3 totals 13 residues. The germline V gene encodes CDR1 MDHEN and CDR2 SYDVKM. The CDR3 spells CASSLESGMSYTF. As DNA, the CDR3 is TGTGCCAGCAGTTTAGAGTCGGGAATGAGCTACACCTTC.

The rearrangement links TRBV9 to TRBJ2-5; 7 nucleotides match TRBD2. CDR1 is SGDLS, CDR2 YYNGEE, per germline. The CDR3 is 14 amino acids. Losses at the gene ends were 4 bases for V and 5 bases for J; bases not matched to a gene: 8. CDR3 in amino acids: CASSPIAGWETQYF. The CDR3 DNA reads TGTGCCAGCAGCCCCATAGCGGGTTGGGAGACCCAGTACTTC.

The rearrangement links TRBV6-5 to TRBJ1-5, with D possibly TRBD1 on 6 matching bases. Germline V gene lookup returns CDR1 MNHEY and CDR2 SVGAGI. The CDR3 spans 14 residues. Trimming left V 5 bases short and J 6 bases short, with 14 bases between. CDR3 sequence (DNA): TGTGCCAGCAGTCCCACAGGGTGGGCTCAGCCCCAGCATTTT. This translates into CASSPTGWAQPQHF.

This chain joins TRBV28 and TRBJ1-3, with a possible D match to TRBD1 (6 bases). The CDR3 loop spans 15 amino acids. The germline gives CDR1 MDHEN, CDR2 SYDVKM. V lost 4 bases to trimming and J lost 0 bases, with 10 bases between them. The CDR3 DNA sequence: TGTGCCAGCAGTTACCAGGGGATCTCTGGAAACACCATATATTTT. It codes for CASSYQGISGNTIYF.

The rearrangement joins TRBV6-1 to TRBJ1-1; perhaps TRBD1 as D (5 bases). The CDR3 sequence is 15 residues long. The ends were cut back, 2 bases at V and 0 bases at J, with 10 bases in the middle. From germline, CDR1 is MNHNS and CDR2 SASEGT. The CDR3: CASSERGAMNTEAFF. The DNA for the CDR3 is TGTGCCAGCAGTGAAAGGGGCGCCATGAACACTGAAGCTTTCTTT.

V gene TRBV5-6 combines with J gene TRBJ2-3; the D gene is possibly TRBD2 (6 bases). Germline V gene sequence: CDR1 SGHDT, CDR2 YYEEEE. V was trimmed by 5 bases and J by 6 bases, leaving 13 bases between them. CDR3 length: 13 residues. CDR3 sequence reads: CASRGLTRDTQYF. The CDR3, as DNA: TGTGCCAGCAGGGGACTCACACGGGATACGCAGTATTTT.

The rearrangement links TRBV7-2 to TRBJ1-2, with a possible D match to TRBD1 (5 bases). Trimming pared 5 bases from V and 4 bases from J, leaving 11 bases between. From germline, CDR1 is SGHTA and CDR2 FQGNSA. The CDR3 sequence is 13 residues long. Here the CDR3 DNA reads TGTGCCAGCAGCCCCCAGGGAACCTATGGCTACACCTTC. Translation: CASSPQGTYGYTF.

The chain has TRBV5-1 and TRBJ1-4; tentatively, D is TRBD1 (6 bases). Germline CDR1 reads SGHRS; CDR2 reads YFSETQ. The CDR3 has 16 residues. V gave up 3 bases and J gave up 0 bases, with 12 bases separating them. CDR3: CASSWGDRSTNEKLFF. In nucleotides, the CDR3 is TGCGCCAGCAGCTGGGGTGACAGGTCAACTAATGAAAAACTGTTTTTT.

V is TRBV4-1 and J is TRBJ2-3; D is ambiguous. The length of the CDR3 is 14 residues. The germline V gene has CDR1 MGHRA and CDR2 YSYEKL. Between the trimmed V and J ends, which lost 4 bases and 2 bases, there was a span of 10 bases. CDR3 region: CASSRYQNTDTQYF. CDR3 nucleotide sequence: TGCGCCAGCAGCCGATACCAGAACACAGATACGCAGTATTTT.

This clone has just a few counts. The rearrangement joins TRBV2 to TRBJ2-5; perhaps TRBD1 as D (6 bases). CDR3 length: 15 amino acids. The V gene lost 6 bases and the J gene lost 4 bases, with 18 bases spanning the gap. CDR1 and CDR2 from the germline V gene are SNHLY and FYNNEI. The CDR3 here is CASRALTGQGETQYF. The DNA for the CDR3 is TGTGCCAGCAGGGCATTGACAGGTCAGGGAGAGACCCAGTACTTC.

The chain employs TRBV9 and TRBJ2-1; possibly TRBD2 for D (6 bases). Per the germline V gene, CDR1 is SGDLS and CDR2 is YYNGEE. CDR3 length equals 15 residues. V lost 1 base to trimming and J lost 0 bases, with 8 bases between them. The CDR3 region is CASSVLGGSYNEQFF. In DNA form, the CDR3 reads TGTGCCAGCAGCGTATTGGGGGGCTCCTACAATGAGCAGTTCTTC.

The V call is TRBV7-3, the J call TRBJ2-5; weak D call: TRBD2 (5 bases). Deletions cut 4 bases from V and 3 bases from J, with 18 bases between. Germline assignment: CDR1 SGHTA and CDR2 FQGTGA. The CDR3 has 16 residues. The CDR3 loop is CASSSRGWDRKETQYF. The CDR3 DNA is TGTGCCAGCAGCTCCCGGGGATGGGATAGGAAAGAGACCCAGTACTTC.

This chain links TRBV15 with TRBJ2-1; D is possibly TRBD2 (6 bases). The CDR3 is 13 amino acids. The V end was cut by 8 bases, the J end by 0 bases, with 8 bases between. Per germline, CDR1 LNHNV and CDR2 YYDKDF (reference sequence). The CDR3 bases are TGTGCCACCGGGGGGAACTCCTACAATGAGCAGTTCTTC. This sequence encodes CATGGNSYNEQFF.